The clone carrying this T cell receptor beta chain was seen only a few times. From RNA, the CDR3 regions of TCR beta chains were amplified and sequenced. After a first-round RT-PCR with HTBI primers, a second-round multiplex PCR was run. TCRdb used MiXCR to reprocess the multiplex PCR reads, holding one entry per CDR3 protein. Among almost 750,000 distinct CDR3 sequences listed, approximately 40% were seen once. The V segment lost 3 bases and the J segment 5 bases; nucleotides outside the gene matches: 3. Germline V gene data show CDR1 as SGDLS and CDR2 as YYNGEE. This CDR3 region has 14 residues. This entry is derived from a study of Graves' ophthalmopathy and Graves' hyperthyroidism.

This TCR was recovered from an adult man with Graves' ophthalmopathy. Sequencing input: peripheral blood. The V call is TRBV9, the J call TRBJ2-2, with 8 nucleotides matching TRBD1. The CDR3 here is CASSATGDTGELFF. The CDR3 region has the DNA TGTGCCAGCAGCGCGACAGGGGATACCGGGGAGCTGTTTTTT.